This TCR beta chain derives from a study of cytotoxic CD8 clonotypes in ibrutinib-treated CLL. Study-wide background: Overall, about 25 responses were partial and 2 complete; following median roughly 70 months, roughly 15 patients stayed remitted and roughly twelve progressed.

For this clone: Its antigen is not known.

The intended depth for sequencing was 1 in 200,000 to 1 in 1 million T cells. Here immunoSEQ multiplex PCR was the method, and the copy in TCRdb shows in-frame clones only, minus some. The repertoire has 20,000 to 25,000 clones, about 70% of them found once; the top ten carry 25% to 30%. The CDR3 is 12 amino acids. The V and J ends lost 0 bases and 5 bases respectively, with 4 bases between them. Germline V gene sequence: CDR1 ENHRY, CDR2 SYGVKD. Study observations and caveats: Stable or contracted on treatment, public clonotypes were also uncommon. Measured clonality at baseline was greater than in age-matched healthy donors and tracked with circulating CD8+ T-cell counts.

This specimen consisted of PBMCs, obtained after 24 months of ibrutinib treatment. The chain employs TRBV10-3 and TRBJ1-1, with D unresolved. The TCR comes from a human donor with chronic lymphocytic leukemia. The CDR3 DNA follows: TGTGCCATCAGTGAGTCGGGGACTGAAGCTTTCTTT. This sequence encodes CAISESGTEAFF.